Following are 19 T cell receptor beta chains from one sample sequenced in a study of blood T cell repertoires in COVID-19. Profiled with immunoSEQ multiplex PCR; TCRdb holds only in-frame clones, not every one. Of approximately 220,000 clones in the sample, around 83% were seen once. Sequencing was carried out using PBMCs or T cells enriched from blood (not recorded which). The origin of the receptors is a woman aged 40 to 50 who had recovered from COVID-19.

This chain uses TRBV19 with TRBJ1-1; 9 bases agree with TRBD1. CDR1 LNHDA and CDR2 SQIVND come from the germline V gene (reference sequence). With V trimmed by 4 bases and J by 1 base, 4 bases remained unmatched. This CDR3 has 15 amino acids. CDR3 residues: CASSKYRGRNTEAFF. The CDR3 DNA sequence: TGTGCCAGTAGTAAGTACAGGGGGCGGAACACTGAAGCTTTCTTT.

This chain links TRBV29-1 with TRBJ2-7, with 9 bases fitting TRBD1. The germline CDR1 and CDR2 sequences are SQVTM and ANQGSEA. The CDR3 runs to 14 residues. Trimming at V came to 6 bases and at J to 4 bases, leaving 10 bases not matched to a gene. In DNA, the CDR3 is TGCAGCGTGAGTACACCGGGACAGGGATACGAGCAGTACTTC. This gives the protein CSVSTPGQGYEQYF.

The chain is built from TRBV3-1 (or the pseudogene TRBV3-2) and TRBJ2-6; D ambiguous. Deletions cut 5 bases from V and 1 base from J, with 18 bases between. In germline, CDR1 is LGHDT, CDR2 YNNKEL (reference sequence). The CDR3 covers 18 residues. CDR3 sequence (DNA): TGTGCCAGCAGCTCCTACTTGGGCTCCACGTCTGGGGCCAACGTCCTGACTTTC. The encoded protein is CASSSYLGSTSGANVLTF.

The rearrangement links TRBV7-3 to TRBJ2-2; 9 positions match TRBD1. CDR3 length equals 15 residues. Trimming took 5 bases from V and 4 from J; bases not matched to a gene: 5. Germline CDR1 SGHTA, CDR2 FQGTGA. The CDR3 reads CASSQTGGATGELFF. In DNA, the CDR3 is TGTGCCAGCAGCCAGACAGGGGGAGCCACCGGGGAGCTGTTTTTT.

J is TRBJ1-1 and V is TRBV10-3, with D possibly matching TRBD1 (6 bases). CDR1 is ENHRY, CDR2 SYGVKD, per germline. V gave up 4 bases and J gave up 1 base, with 7 bases separating them. This CDR3 has 13 amino acids. CDR3 DNA sequence: TGTGCCATCAGTGTACAGGGGAACACTGAAGCTTTCTTT. Translation: CAISVQGNTEAFF.

The V call is TRBV2, the J call TRBJ1-5, with a possible D match to TRBD1 (6 bases). V was cut by 1 base and J by 2 bases, with 9 bases left in between. CDR1 is SNHLY and CDR2 is FYNNEI in the germline V gene. The CDR3 has 15 residues. CDR3 DNA sequence: TGTGCCAGCAGTGAAGAGCAGGGGCGCAATCAGCCCCAGCATTTT. This gives the protein CASSEEQGRNQPQHF.

This rearrangement joins TRBV3-1 (or the pseudogene TRBV3-2) to TRBJ2-7; no reliable D call. Germline V gene lookup returns CDR1 LGHDT and CDR2 YNNKEL (reference sequence). V shed 7 bases and J shed 0 bases, with 13 bases lying between them. The CDR3 runs to 14 residues. The CDR3 protein is CASTKPLGSYEQYV. CDR3 nucleotides: TGTGCCAGCACAAAACCCCTCGGCTCCTACGAGCAGTACGTC.

The chain couples TRBV15 to TRBJ2-7, with 12 bases identical to TRBD2. The CDR3 spans 18 residues. V shed 0 bases, J shed 6 bases, and the junction held 12 bases outside the gene matches. Germline V gene sequence: CDR1 LNHNV, CDR2 YYDKDF (reference sequence). The CDR3 DNA reads TGTGCCACCAGCAGAGATCAAGGACTAGCGGGACTCATTTCCGAGCAGTACTTC. Translating gives CATSRDQGLAGLISEQYF. Full variable domain (missing parts from reference TRBV15 and TRBJ2-7): DAMVIQNPRYQVTQFGKPVTLSCSQTLNHNVMYWYQQKSSQAPKLLFHYYDKDFNNEADTPDNFQSRRPNTSFCFLDIRSPGLGDTAMYLCATSRDQGLAGLISEQYFGPGTRLTVT.

The chain couples TRBV5-4 to TRBJ2-7; 11 bases map to TRBD2. The J segment lost 1 base and the V segment lost 4 bases, leaving 4 bases of the junction unmatched. CDR3 size: 15 residues. Germline CDR1 SGHNT, CDR2 YYREEE (reference sequence). The CDR3 spells CASSQGLAVSYEQYF. CDR3 nucleotides: TGTGCCAGCAGCCAGGGACTAGCGGTTTCCTACGAGCAGTACTTC.

The gene calls are TRBV7-7 and TRBJ2-1, with TRBD2 matching over 10 bases. The CDR3 length is 15 residues. V was clipped by 2 bases and J by 9 bases; unmatched bases: 7. Germline V CDR1 and CDR2: SSHAT, FNYEAQ (reference sequence). For the CDR3, the DNA is TGTGCCAGCAGCTTAAATCTAGCGGGGGCCCTTGAGCAGTTCTTC. Protein: CASSLNLAGALEQFF.

This clone was seen more than once but under ten times. The genes are TRBV28 and TRBJ1-4, with TRBD1 matching 8 bases. Germline CDR1 MDHEN, CDR2 SYDVKM. CDR3 length: 15 residues. Losses at the gene ends were 5 bases for V and 8 bases for J; bases not matched to a gene: 10. The CDR3 region is CASSATGTGHEKLFF. The DNA of the CDR3 is TGTGCCAGCAGTGCTACCGGGACAGGCCACGAAAAACTGTTTTTT.

V usage is TRBV10-3 and J usage is TRBJ1-2; D remains unclear. CDR1 is ENHRY, CDR2 SYGVKD, per germline. The CDR3 runs to 14 residues. Trimming cost V 2 bases and J 0 bases, with 7 bases left between them. CDR3 sequence reads: CAISEAETNYGYTF. CDR3 DNA sequence: TGTGCCATCAGTGAGGCAGAAACTAACTATGGCTACACCTTC.

V is TRBV6-5 and J is TRBJ2-7, with unresolved D. The CDR3 has 13 amino acids. V lost 4 bases to trimming and J lost 3 bases, with 10 bases between them. CDR1 is MNHEY and CDR2 is SVGAGI in the germline V gene. CDR3 sequence reads: CASSFSVYYEQYV. The DNA of the CDR3 is TGTGCCAGCAGTTTTAGTGTTTACTACGAGCAGTACGTC.

The rearrangement joins TRBV30 to TRBJ2-2; TRBD2 matches at 11 bases. The germline gives CDR1 GTSNPN, CDR2 SVGIG (reference sequence). The V gene end was trimmed by 0 bases and the J gene end by 6 bases; junction bases not matched to a gene: 3. The CDR3 consists of 15 residues. The CDR3 DNA follows: TGTGCCTGGAGTGTACCGGGACTAGCGGCCGGGGAGCTGTTTTTT. Protein product: CAWSVPGLAAGELFF.

The CDR3 sequence: CASSSRGASGWRAYEQYV. The CDR3 nucleotides read TGTGCCAGCAGCTCACGTGGCGCTAGCGGGTGGCGGGCCTACGAGCAGTACGTC. This chain connects TRBV7-8 to TRBJ2-7, with 8 positions matching TRBD2. The CDR3 has 18 amino acids. Germline CDR1 and CDR2: SGHVS and FQNEAQ. The V and J ends lost 4 bases and 2 bases, in that order; junction bases with no gene match: 16.

V is TRBV24-1 and J is TRBJ2-2; 7 nucleotides agree with TRBD1. Germline-derived CDR1 and CDR2 are KGHDR and SFDVKD. V shed 0 bases and J 5 bases; nucleotides not matched to a gene: 5. This CDR3 has 16 residues. CDR3 DNA: TGTGCCACCAGTGATTTGCGGGACAGTCGGACCGGGGAGCTGTTTTTT. It yields the protein CATSDLRDSRTGELFF.

This rearrangement joins TRBV5-1 to TRBJ2-2, with D possibly TRBD2 on 5 matching bases. This CDR3 is 15 amino acids long. Between the trimmed V and J ends, which lost 1 base and 3 bases, there was a span of 10 bases. From germline, CDR1 is SGHRS and CDR2 YFSETQ. The CDR3 loop is CASSLRGQDTGELFF. CDR3 coding DNA: TGCGCCAGCAGCTTGCGGGGTCAAGACACCGGGGAGCTGTTTTTT.

This clone was recorded a few times. The chain uses TRBV5-4 and TRBJ1-1; 8 bases line up with TRBD1. Germline CDR1 is SGHNT and CDR2 is YYREEE (reference sequence). The CDR3 contains 13 residues. Trimming at V came to 4 bases and at J to 3 bases, leaving 2 bases not matched to a gene. The CDR3 loop is CASSRTGYTEAFF. In DNA form, the CDR3 reads TGTGCCAGCAGCCGGACAGGGTACACTGAAGCTTTCTTT.

The chain links TRBV6-5 to TRBJ2-7; 10 nucleotides line up with TRBD1. CDR1 and CDR2 (germline): MNHEY, SVGAGI. The CDR3 runs 14 residues. The J segment lost 2 bases and the V segment lost 6 bases, leaving 4 bases of the junction unmatched. DNA of the CDR3: TGTGCCAGCAGGACCGGGACAGGGGCCTACGAGCAGTACTTC. Residues: CASRTGTGAYEQYF.